What follows describes a single T cell receptor beta chain. These data are taken from a study of blood T cell repertoires in COVID-19. The wider study: The United States, Italy and Spain were the sources of the acute and convalescent COVID-19 samples. The analysed material was cDNA or gDNA that came from T cells, B-cell-depleted T cells, or PBMCs.

V shed 5 bases, J shed 1 base, and the junction held 4 bases outside the gene matches. Germline lookup yields CDR1 SGHTA and CDR2 FQGTGA. The CDR3 runs 16 residues. Sequenced by immunoSEQ multiplex PCR; TCRdb stores in-frame clones only, minus some. The sample records some 230,000 clones, less than 90% being singletons. The receptor was derived from a woman aged 55-75 years who had recovered from COVID-19. The V call is TRBV7-3, the J call TRBJ2-3, with 12 bases identical to TRBD2. Sequenced sample: peripheral blood. CDR3 amino acids: CASSPRTSGGTDTQYF. CDR3 nucleotides: TGTGCCAGCAGCCCCAGGACTAGCGGGGGCACAGATACGCAGTATTTT.